The source of this T cell receptor beta chain is a study of blood T cell repertoires in COVID-19. Study overall: T cells, B-cell-depleted T cells, or PBMCs provided the cDNA or gDNA that served as material.

This CDR3 region has 13 residues. Germline V gene lookup returns CDR1 MNHEY and CDR2 SVGEGT. On this clone: A read error may account for a junction end that differs from germline.

In the original processing: For nucleated cells, counts were estimated from reference gene primer amplification. The repertoire was sequenced with immunoSEQ multiplex PCR; TCRdb's copy has only in-frame clones and lacks some. That table supplies the V and J calls and clone size; D and trimming were determined from the DNA. Counted here are about 260,000 clones, 70% to 90% occurring once; the ten biggest clones make up roughly 5%. This TCR derives from a woman in her fifties or sixties with COVID-19, enrolled during active disease. This sequence joins TRBV6-2 or TRBV6-3 and TRBJ1-1, with D possibly TRBD1 on 5 matching bases. The source material was peripheral blood. The CDR3 nucleotides read TGTGCCAGCAGTTACTTCTCCGGGACGGGGGGGACTTTT. Translation gives CASSYFSGTGGTF.